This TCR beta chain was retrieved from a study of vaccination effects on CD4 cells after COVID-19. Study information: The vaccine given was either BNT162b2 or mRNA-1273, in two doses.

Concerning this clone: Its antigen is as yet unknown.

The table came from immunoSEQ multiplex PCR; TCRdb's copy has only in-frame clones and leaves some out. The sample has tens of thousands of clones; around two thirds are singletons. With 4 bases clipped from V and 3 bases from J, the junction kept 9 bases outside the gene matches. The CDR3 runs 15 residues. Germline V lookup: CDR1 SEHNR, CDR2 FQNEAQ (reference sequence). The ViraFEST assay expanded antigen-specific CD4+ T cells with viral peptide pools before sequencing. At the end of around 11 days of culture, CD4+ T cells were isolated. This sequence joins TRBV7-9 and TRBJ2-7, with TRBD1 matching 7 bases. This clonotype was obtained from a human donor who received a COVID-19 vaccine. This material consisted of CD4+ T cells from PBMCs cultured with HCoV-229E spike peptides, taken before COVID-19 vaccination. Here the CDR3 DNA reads TGTGCCAGCAGCTCCGACAGGGTCTCCTACTACGAGCAGTACTTC. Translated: CASSSDRVSYYEQYF.